This is a list of T cell receptor beta chains from one sample in a study of radiation and T cells in renal cell carcinoma. Profiled with immunoSEQ multiplex PCR; TCRdb holds only in-frame clones, not every one. The data contain tens of thousands of clones, about 82% of them singletons. The sequenced sample was blood, obtained from a patient whose treatment included radiotherapy and nephrectomy. The receptors shown here come from a woman in her seventies with renal cell carcinoma. CDR3s include the opening cysteine and the closing phenylalanine or tryptophan. D genes are given only for firm matches. Where a row states a size, it is once, few, many or the class of an expanded clone; other rows omit it.

d_gene: TRBD1
abundance: .
j_gene: TRBJ1-2
v_gene: TRBV29-1
CDR3nt: TGCAGCGTTGCGGGGGACAGCCTTCACTATGGCTACACCTTC
CDR3aa: CSVAGDSLHYGYTF

d_gene: TRBD2
abundance: .
j_gene: TRBJ2-7
v_gene: TRBV2
CDR3nt: TGTGCCAGCAGGACTAGCGATATCTACGAGCAGTACTTC
CDR3aa: CASRTSDIYEQYF

d_gene: TRBD1
abundance: .
j_gene: TRBJ2-7
v_gene: TRBV5-1
CDR3nt: TGCGCCAGCAGCTTCGTCGCTGGACAGGGGGCGAGGGAGCAGTACTTC
CDR3aa: CASSFVAGQGAREQYF

d_gene: .
abundance: .
j_gene: TRBJ1-2
v_gene: TRBV19
CDR3nt: TGTGCCAGTAGTCCCACCCTCCGCGGGGTAATCGGCTACACCTTC
CDR3aa: CASSPTLRGVIGYTF

d_gene: TRBD2
abundance: .
j_gene: TRBJ2-3
v_gene: TRBV30
CDR3nt: TGTGCCTGGAGTGTACCGATTCCGGGACTAGCGGGAGACACAGATACGCAGTATTTT
CDR3aa: CAWSVPIPGLAGDTDTQYF

d_gene: .
abundance: .
j_gene: TRBJ1-2
v_gene: TRBV5-8
CDR3nt: TGTGCCAGCAGCTTGGCCCGGTATGGCTACACCTTC
CDR3aa: CASSLARYGYTF

d_gene: .
abundance: .
j_gene: TRBJ1-1
v_gene: TRBV15
CDR3nt: TGTGCCACCAGCAGAGGCTTAGGAGTAAACACTGAAGCTTTCTTT
CDR3aa: CATSRGLGVNTEAFF

d_gene: .
abundance: .
j_gene: TRBJ2-3
v_gene: TRBV7-9
CDR3nt: TGTGCCAGCAGCGGCCGGGCGGTTGGCACAGATACGCAGTATTTT
CDR3aa: CASSGRAVGTDTQYF

d_gene: .
abundance: .
j_gene: TRBJ1-6
v_gene: TRBV9
CDR3nt: TGTGCCAGCAGCCATTCGGTAGGGAAGTCACCCCTCCACTTT
CDR3aa: CASSHSVGKSPLHF

d_gene: .
abundance: .
j_gene: TRBJ1-3
v_gene: TRBV7-8
CDR3nt: TGTGCCAGCAGCCCCGGAAACACCATATATTTT
CDR3aa: CASSPGNTIYF

d_gene: TRBD1
abundance: .
j_gene: TRBJ1-3
v_gene: TRBV30
CDR3nt: TGTGCCTGGAGCAGGGGACAGAGCTCTGGAAACACCATATATTTT
CDR3aa: CAWSRGQSSGNTIYF

d_gene: .
abundance: once
j_gene: TRBJ2-1
v_gene: TRBV7-9
CDR3nt: TGTGCCAGCAGCTTAGGTGGGGGGTTCTACAATGAGCAGTTCTTC
CDR3aa: CASSLGGGFYNEQFF

d_gene: .
abundance: few
j_gene: TRBJ1-6
v_gene: TRBV5-1
CDR3nt: TGCGCCAGCAGCTTGGGGCCTGGTAATTCACCCCTCCACTTT
CDR3aa: CASSLGPGNSPLHF

d_gene: .
abundance: .
j_gene: TRBJ1-4
v_gene: TRBV6-6
CDR3nt: TGTGCCAGCAGTCGACTGGGGGGGGATGAAAAACTGTTTTTT
CDR3aa: CASSRLGGDEKLFF

d_gene: .
abundance: .
j_gene: TRBJ1-1
v_gene: TRBV6-6
CDR3nt: TGTGCCAGCAGTTATCTTCACACAGGGTTAGACACTGAAGCTTTCTTT
CDR3aa: CASSYLHTGLDTEAFF

d_gene: .
abundance: .
j_gene: TRBJ1-1
v_gene: TRBV11-1
CDR3nt: TGTGCCAGCAGCCCAAGACTCGAAAAGGGCACTGAAGCTTTCTTT
CDR3aa: CASSPRLEKGTEAFF

d_gene: TRBD2
abundance: .
j_gene: TRBJ2-1
v_gene: TRBV7-2
CDR3nt: TGTGCCAGCAGCTACCAGATAGCGGGAGGTGGTGAGCAGTTCTTC
CDR3aa: CASSYQIAGGGEQFF

d_gene: .
abundance: .
j_gene: TRBJ2-6
v_gene: TRBV5-1
CDR3nt: TGCGCCAGCAGCTTGGTTGAGTCTGGGGCCAACGTCCTGACTTTC
CDR3aa: CASSLVESGANVLTF

d_gene: .
abundance: .
j_gene: TRBJ1-2
v_gene: TRBV6-1
CDR3nt: TGTGCCAGCAGTGAAAGGGGACGGAGAAACTATGGCTACACCTTC
CDR3aa: CASSERGRRNYGYTF

d_gene: .
abundance: .
j_gene: TRBJ2-3
v_gene: TRBV10-3
CDR3nt: TGTGCCATCAGTGATCCAGGAGCCAACGTGGATACGCAGTATTTT
CDR3aa: CAISDPGANVDTQYF

d_gene: .
abundance: .
j_gene: TRBJ2-1
v_gene: TRBV6-4
CDR3nt: TGTGCCAGCAGTGAGGGCGATGAATTTGAGCAGTTCTTC
CDR3aa: CASSEGDEFEQFF